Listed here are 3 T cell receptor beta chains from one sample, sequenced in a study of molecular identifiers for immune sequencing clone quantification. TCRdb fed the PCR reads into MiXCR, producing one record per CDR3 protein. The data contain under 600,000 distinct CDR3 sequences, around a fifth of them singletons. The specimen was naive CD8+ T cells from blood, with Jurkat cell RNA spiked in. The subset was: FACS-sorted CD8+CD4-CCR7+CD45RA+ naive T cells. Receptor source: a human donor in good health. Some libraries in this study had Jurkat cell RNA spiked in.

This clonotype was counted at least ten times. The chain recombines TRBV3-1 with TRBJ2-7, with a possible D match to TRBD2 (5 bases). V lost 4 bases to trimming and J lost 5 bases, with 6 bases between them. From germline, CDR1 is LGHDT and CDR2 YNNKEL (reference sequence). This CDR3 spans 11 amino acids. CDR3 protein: CASSPGNEQYF. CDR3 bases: TGTGCCAGCAGCCCCGGGAACGAGCAGTACTTC.

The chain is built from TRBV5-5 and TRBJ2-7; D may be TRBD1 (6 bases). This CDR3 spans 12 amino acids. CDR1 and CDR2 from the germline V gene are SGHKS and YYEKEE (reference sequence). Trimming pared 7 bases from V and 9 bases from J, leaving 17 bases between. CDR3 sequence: CASDANPGVQYF. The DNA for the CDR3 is TGTGCCAGCGACGCGAACCCAGGGGTGCAGTACTTC.

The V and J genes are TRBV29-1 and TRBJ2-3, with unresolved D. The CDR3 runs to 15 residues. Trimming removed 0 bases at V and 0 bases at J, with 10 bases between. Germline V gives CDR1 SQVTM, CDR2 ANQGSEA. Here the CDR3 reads CSVEDLLTSTDTQYF. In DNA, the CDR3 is TGCAGCGTTGAAGATCTACTAACCAGCACAGATACGCAGTATTTT.